The source of this TCR beta chain is a study of T cells in localized non-small cell lung cancer. Study-level points and caveats: One tumor region alone was sequenced, and heterogeneity therefore remains possible. Higher blood T cell density went with longer overall survival. Uninvolved adjacent lung, not tumor, had the highest T cell clonality. Adjacent lung held a median around 56 of the top 100 tumor clones.

Clones were sequenced by immunoSEQ multiplex PCR, and TCRdb holds only the in-frame ones, with some missing. The sample holds 48,000 or so clones; roughly 80% are singletons and the top ten take 17%. As to this clone: Its antigen is currently unknown.

The CDR3 sequence is 14 residues long. Trimming at V came to 7 bases and at J to 0 bases, leaving 6 bases not matched to a gene. From germline, CDR1 is MNHNY and CDR2 SVGAGI (reference sequence). The chain carries TRBV6-6 and TRBJ2-7, with 7 bases that match TRBD1. This specimen consisted of peripheral blood, obtained before any cancer treatment. This TCR came from a man aged 40 to 70 with stage I squamous cell lung carcinoma. The CDR3 DNA reads TGTGCCAGCACGACCGGGACAGCCTCCTACGAGCAGTACTTC. This sequence encodes CASTTGTASYEQYF.